This passage covers 8 T cell receptor beta chains from one sample sequenced in a study of regulatory T cells in long-lasting Graves disease. HTBI primers from iRepertoire and Arm-PCR of CDR3 regions yielded the TCR beta libraries. TCRdb recomputed calls from the multiplex PCR reads with MiXCR, one row per CDR3 protein. The sample records about 540,000 distinct CDR3 sequences, around an eighth being singletons. The sample's time point: newly diagnosed GD, antithyroid drugs for less than 3 months. The TCR library was prepared using RNA isolated from PBMCs. These data were likewise used in another study, on T cells in Graves' hyperthyroidism and ophthalmopathy.

The sample consisted of peripheral blood mononuclear cells (PBMCs), taken at new diagnosis, from a patient treated with antithyroid drugs. Receptor source: a young man with Graves disease.

This clonotype was picked up many times. V and J are TRBV10-3 and TRBJ2-2, with D uncertain. CDR3 length equals 15 residues. V was shortened by 3 bases and J by 3 bases, with 11 bases between the two germline ends. Germline lookup yields CDR1 ENHRY and CDR2 SYGVKD. The CDR3 DNA reads TGTGCCATCAGTGACCAGGCAGGACACACCGGGGAGCTGTTTTTT. It is translated as CAISDQAGHTGELFF.

J is TRBJ2-7 and V is TRBV19; 8 positions match TRBD2. Germline V gene data show CDR1 as LNHDA and CDR2 as SQIVND (reference sequence). The CDR3 sequence is 15 residues long. With V trimmed by 3 bases and J by 5 bases, 9 bases remained unmatched. In DNA form, the CDR3 reads TGTGCCAGTAGTATCTCCGCGGGAGGTTCCAACGAGCAGTACTTC. It encodes CASSISAGGSNEQYF. Complete variable domain (other parts from reference TRBV19 and TRBJ2-7): DGGITQSPKYLFRKEGQNVTLSCEQNLNHDAMYWYRQDPGQGLRLIYYSQIVNDFQKGDIAEGYSVSREKKESFPLTVTSAQKNPTAFYLCASSISAGGSNEQYFGPGTRLTVT.

This chain uses TRBV12-3 or TRBV12-4 with TRBJ2-1; TRBD1 or TRBD2 may be the D gene (5 bases each). The CDR3 has 16 amino acids. Trimming pared 6 bases from V and 2 bases from J, leaving 17 bases between. CDR3 nucleotides: TGTGCCAGCAGCTTGAATGGGGACGGAGCCTACAATGAGCAGTTCTTC. It is translated as CASSLNGDGAYNEQFF.

With respect to this clonotype: A much more abundant neighbour one base away suggests this may be a read error. The chain links TRBV28 to TRBJ1-2, with D possibly being TRBD1 (5 bases). CDR1 and CDR2 (germline): MDHEN, SYDVKM. The CDR3 consists of 12 residues. The CDR3 protein is CASSDSDGHPHF. The DNA for the CDR3 is TGTGCCAGCAGCGATTCCGACGGACACCCACACTTC.

The rearrangement joins TRBV10-2 to TRBJ2-2, with TRBD2 matching 8 bases. V shed 7 bases, J shed 8 bases, and the junction held 6 bases outside the gene matches. CDR1 and CDR2 from the germline V gene are WSHSY and SAAADI. The CDR3 has 13 residues. The CDR3 reads CASTAGTSGELFF. The CDR3 nucleotides read TGCGCCAGCACCGCAGGGACTAGTGGGGAGCTGTTTTTT.

This chain joins TRBV13 and TRBJ1-5; 7 bases fit TRBD1. V trimming: 3 bases; J trimming: 9 bases; junction bases outside the gene matches: 5. The CDR3 consists of 13 residues. Per germline, CDR1 PRHDT and CDR2 FYEKMQ (reference sequence). The CDR3 spells CASSLNGDRPQHF. The CDR3 DNA reads as TGTGCCAGCAGCTTGAACGGGGACAGGCCCCAGCATTTT.

In this sample, this clonotype turned up a few times. CDR3: CSVTVSGANVLTF. CDR3 sequence (DNA): TGCAGCGTGACAGTTTCTGGGGCCAACGTCCTGACTTTC. V and J are TRBV29-1 and TRBJ2-6; the D gene is possibly TRBD1 (5 bases). Trimming stripped 6 bases from V and 1 base from J, with 7 bases between. Germline lookup yields CDR1 SQVTM and CDR2 ANQGSEA. The CDR3 is made up of 13 amino acids.

This clonotype was recorded many times. The V and J genes are TRBV30 and TRBJ1-2; D gene unclear. This CDR3 comprises 15 residues. The V end lost 3 bases, the J end lost 6 bases, and 20 bases lay between the germline ends. Looked up from germline, CDR1 is GTSNPN and CDR2 is SVGIG (reference sequence). CDR3 in amino acids: CAWSPLFRVTNGYTF. In nucleotides, the CDR3 is TGTGCCTGGAGCCCTCTATTTAGGGTAACAAATGGCTACACCTTC.